These 15 T cell receptor beta chains were all obtained from the same sample, sequenced in a study of cytomegalovirus exposure and HLA in healthy donors. 13 Jbeta primers and 60 Vbeta primers were used for the PCR. Repertoires were generated with immunoSEQ multiplex PCR, while TCRdb's copy carries only in-frame clones and drops some. The data contain roughly 100,000 clones, around 66% of them singletons. Sequencing was performed on PBMCs. The receptors were sampled from a woman aged 45-59 years in good health and CMV-seronegative.

This chain uses TRBV10-3 with TRBJ2-7, with D possibly being TRBD2 (5 bases). V shed 0 bases and J shed 7 bases, with 22 bases lying between them. Germline lookup yields CDR1 ENHRY and CDR2 SYGVKD. CDR3 length: 17 amino acids. Written as DNA, the CDR3 is TGTGCCATCAGTGAGTCCCTGGGTGCGGGCAGTAGGTCGGAGCAGTACTTC. Residues: CAISESLGAGSRSEQYF.

This chain links TRBV5-6 with TRBJ2-3; TRBD2 agrees at 10 bases. Germline V gene sequence: CDR1 SGHDT, CDR2 YYEEEE. The CDR3 is 15 residues long. V gave up 2 bases and J gave up 1 base; unmatched junction bases: 1. CDR3 protein: CASSLAGGGTDTQYF. The CDR3 DNA reads TGTGCCAGCAGCTTAGCGGGAGGGGGCACAGATACGCAGTATTTT.

This clone showed up just a few times. The J gene is TRBJ2-1, the V gene TRBV6-1; D remains unclear. Trimming took off 3 bases at V and 0 bases at J, with 9 bases between the two ends. This CDR3 has 15 amino acids. Germline CDR1 is MNHNS and CDR2 is SASEGT. CDR3 residues: CASSDSTGSYNEQFF. In nucleotides, the CDR3 is TGTGCCAGCAGTGACTCTACTGGCTCCTACAATGAGCAGTTCTTC.

The chain uses TRBV7-2 and TRBJ2-3, with a possible D match to TRBD2 (7 bases). Per the germline V gene, CDR1 is SGHTA and CDR2 is FQGNSA. Trimming took 4 bases from V and 2 from J, leaving 13 bases between them. The CDR3 totals 15 residues. DNA for the CDR3: TGTGCCAGCAGCTCTCCGGGGGGCGACACAGATACGCAGTATTTT. This encodes CASSSPGGDTDTQYF.

This chain connects TRBV7-8 to TRBJ2-7, with 14 bases lining up with TRBD2. V gave up 4 bases and J gave up 6 bases; unmatched junction bases: 2. The CDR3 is 14 residues long. The germline V gene has CDR1 SGHVS and CDR2 FQNEAQ. The CDR3 protein is CASSWGLAGVEQYF. The CDR3 coding sequence is TGTGCCAGCAGCTGGGGACTAGCGGGAGTCGAGCAGTACTTC.

The chain carries TRBV4-2 and TRBJ2-1, with D unclear. The CDR3 runs to 13 residues. Trimming removed 0 bases from V and 7 bases from J, with 7 bases in between. CDR1 and CDR2 from the germline V gene are LGHNA and YNFKEQ. The CDR3 sequence: CASSQDPLNEQFF. The CDR3 DNA follows: TGTGCCAGCAGCCAAGACCCGTTGAATGAGCAGTTCTTC.

The chain links TRBV7-6 to TRBJ1-3; 8 nucleotides match TRBD1. The CDR3 contains 16 residues. Germline V gene sequence: CDR1 SGHVS, CDR2 FNYEAQ. The V and J ends lost 5 bases and 0 bases, in that order; junction bases with no gene match: 6. This chain's CDR3 is CASSMTGANSGNTIYF. The CDR3 coding sequence is TGTGCCAGCAGCATGACAGGGGCGAACTCTGGAAACACCATATATTTT.

This clone was counted only a few times. The CDR3 bases are TGTGCCAGCAGCTTAGCGCAGGGTACCCAGTACTTC. Amino acid sequence: CASSLAQGTQYF. The gene calls are TRBV7-2 and TRBJ2-5; D is perhaps TRBD1 (5 bases). The CDR3 contains 12 residues. Germline CDR1 reads SGHTA; CDR2 reads FQGNSA. Deletions cut 0 bases from V and 8 bases from J, with 7 bases between.

This chain joins TRBV30 and TRBJ1-3, with a tentative D call TRBD1 (6 bases). Germline CDR1 is GTSNPN and CDR2 is SVGIG (reference sequence). The CDR3 totals 13 residues. The V and J ends lost 5 bases and 2 bases respectively, with 10 bases between them. The CDR3 nucleotides are TGTGCCTGGCAAACAGGGACTGGAAACACCATATATTTT. This sequence encodes CAWQTGTGNTIYF.

The chain is built from TRBV11-2 and TRBJ2-7; 9 nucleotides line up with TRBD1. The CDR3 contains 14 residues. CDR1 and CDR2 (germline): SGHAT, FQNNGV. V lost 2 bases to trimming and J lost 5 bases; unmatched junction nucleotides: 4. Here the CDR3 DNA reads TGTGCCAGCAGCTTATTCGGGACAGGGAACGAGCAGTACTTC. Translated: CASSLFGTGNEQYF. The complete variable domain, with remaining parts taken from reference TRBV11-2 and TRBJ2-7, reads EAGVAQSPRYKIIEKRQSVAFWCNPISGHATLYWYQQILGQGPKLLIQFQNNGVVDDSQLPKDRFSAERLKGVDSTLKIQPAKLEDSAVYLCASSLFGTGNEQYFGPGTRLTVT.

This clone was seen only a few times. The rearrangement links TRBV10-3 to TRBJ2-3, with D possibly TRBD1 on 6 matching bases. Germline values: CDR1 ENHRY, CDR2 SYGVKD. The CDR3 extends over 12 amino acids. V shed 9 bases and J shed 1 base, with 8 bases lying between them. CDR3: CAIEGGTDTQYF. DNA of the CDR3: TGTGCCATAGAGGGGGGCACAGATACGCAGTATTTT.

The chain has TRBV19 and TRBJ2-7; 8 nucleotides align to TRBD2. CDR3 length equals 16 residues. Germline loops: CDR1 LNHDA, CDR2 SQIVND (reference sequence). V lost 2 bases, J lost 6 bases, and 12 bases stayed unmatched. CDR3 in amino acids: CASSIIRSGRDGEQYF. As DNA, the CDR3 is TGTGCCAGTAGTATAATAAGGAGCGGGAGAGATGGCGAGCAGTACTTC.

The J gene is TRBJ1-2, the V gene TRBV19; perhaps TRBD1 as D (6 bases). The CDR3 is made up of 14 amino acids. Germline V gene lookup returns CDR1 LNHDA and CDR2 SQIVND (reference sequence). The V and J ends lost 4 bases and 3 bases respectively, with 12 bases between them. CDR3 amino acids: CASSTGHEYYGYTF. For the CDR3, the DNA is TGTGCCAGTAGTACGGGACACGAATACTATGGCTACACCTTC.

The chain's CDR3 is CASSLSPGQGGTYEQYF. For the CDR3, the DNA is TGTGCCAGCAGTTTATCACCGGGACAGGGAGGAACCTACGAGCAGTACTTC. The V gene is TRBV27, the J gene TRBJ2-7; 9 nucleotides match TRBD1. V lost 0 bases, J lost 2 bases, and 8 bases stayed unmatched. CDR3 length equals 17 residues. Germline V gene sequence: CDR1 MNHEY, CDR2 SMNVEV (reference sequence).

The chain employs TRBV29-1 and TRBJ1-5; 9 positions match TRBD1. Looked up from germline, CDR1 is SQVTM and CDR2 is ANQGSEA. The CDR3 spans 15 residues. The J segment lost 2 bases and the V segment lost 5 bases, leaving 7 bases of the junction unmatched. The CDR3 loop is CSVQTGGSGNQPQHF. DNA of the CDR3: TGCAGCGTTCAGACAGGGGGTAGTGGCAATCAGCCCCAGCATTTT.